These 5 T cell receptor beta chains share one sample of origin, sequenced in a study of blood T cell repertoires in COVID-19. Clones were sequenced by immunoSEQ multiplex PCR, and TCRdb holds only the in-frame ones, with some missing. The table lists over 110,000 clones, over 70% of them singletons, with under 4.5% in the top ten. Sequences were obtained from PBMCs or T cells enriched from blood (not recorded which). Receptor source: a man in his forties or fifties in a cohort exposed to, infected with or recovered from COVID-19 (not recorded which).

J is TRBJ1-5 and V is TRBV30; maybe TRBD1 (5 bases). V gave up 5 bases and J gave up 3 bases, with 17 bases separating them. The germline V gene encodes CDR1 GTSNPN and CDR2 SVGIG (reference sequence). The CDR3 has 15 amino acids. The CDR3 region is CAWQPRTNFNQPQHF. CDR3 sequence (DNA): TGTGCCTGGCAACCTCGGACAAACTTCAATCAGCCCCAGCATTTT. The full variable domain, its missing parts supplied by reference TRBV30 and TRBJ1-5, is SQTIHQWPATLVQPVGSPLSLECTVEGTSNPNLYWYRQAAGRGLQLLFYSVGIGQISSEVPQNLSASRPQDRQFILSSKKLLLSDSGFYLCAWQPRTNFNQPQHFGDGTRLSIL.

The chain uses TRBV14 and TRBJ2-7; TRBD1 agrees at 7 bases. J was trimmed by 3 bases and V by 9 bases; bases with no gene match: 5. Germline loops: CDR1 SGHDN, CDR2 FVKESK. This CDR3 comprises 12 residues. The CDR3 sequence: CASSGQVYEQYF. The CDR3 DNA reads TGTGCCAGTTCAGGACAGGTCTACGAGCAGTACTTC.

V and J are TRBV19 and TRBJ1-2, with D hard to call. The V gene's germline CDR1 is LNHDA and CDR2 SQIVND (reference sequence). V was pared by 11 bases and J by 1 base, with 8 bases between. This CDR3 is 11 amino acids long. The CDR3 is CAAGSNYGYTF. CDR3 in DNA: TGTGCCGCCGGGAGTAACTATGGCTACACCTTC.

The CDR3 sequence: CASSPDLGGGPEAFF. Here the CDR3 DNA reads TGTGCCAGCTCACCAGATCTTGGCGGGGGCCCTGAAGCTTTCTTT. The chain has TRBV18 and TRBJ1-1; weak D call: TRBD1 (6 bases). V shed 2 bases and J shed 6 bases, with 16 bases lying between them. The germline V gene has CDR1 KGHSH and CDR2 LQKENI. The CDR3 sequence is 15 residues long.

This chain uses TRBV5-5 with TRBJ2-7, with D hard to call. V was trimmed by 1 base and J by 0 bases, leaving 5 bases between them. CDR3 length: 13 amino acids. Germline CDR1 reads SGHKS; CDR2 reads YYEKEE (reference sequence). CDR3 coding DNA: TGTGCCAGCAGCTTGTACAACTCCTACGAGCAGTACTTC. Its translation: CASSLYNSYEQYF.